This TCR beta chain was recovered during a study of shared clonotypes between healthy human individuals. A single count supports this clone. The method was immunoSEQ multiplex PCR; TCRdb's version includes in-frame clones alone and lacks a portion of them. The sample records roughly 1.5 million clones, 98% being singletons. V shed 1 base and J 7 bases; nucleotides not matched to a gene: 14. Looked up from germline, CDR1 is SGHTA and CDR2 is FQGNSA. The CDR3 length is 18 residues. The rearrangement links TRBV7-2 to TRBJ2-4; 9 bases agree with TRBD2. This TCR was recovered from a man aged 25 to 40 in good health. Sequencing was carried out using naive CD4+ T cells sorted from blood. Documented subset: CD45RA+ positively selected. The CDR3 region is CASSLVSTSGERRNIQYF. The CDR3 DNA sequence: TGTGCCAGCAGCTTAGTCTCGACTAGCGGCGAGAGGCGGAACATTCAGTACTTC.